The clone carrying this TCR beta chain was observed a handful of times. Genomic DNA was the PCR template. Multiplex PCR with 30 forward and 13 reverse primers amplified the TCR beta CDR3. TCRdb used MiXCR to reprocess the multiplex PCR reads, holding one entry per CDR3 protein. The table shows 270,000 or so distinct CDR3 sequences, with more than 45% occurring only once. The data originate from a study of type 1 and type 2 diabetes patients. The CDR3 has 15 residues. The germline CDR1 and CDR2 sequences are LNHDA and SQIVND (reference sequence). The J segment lost 4 bases and the V segment lost 3 bases, leaving 8 bases of the junction unmatched.

Sample: peripheral blood mononuclear cells (PBMCs). This clonotype was obtained from a man aged 18 to 30 with type 2 diabetes. V and J are TRBV19 and TRBJ1-2; TRBD1 matches 7 bases. The CDR3 is CASSMAPTGPYGYTF. CDR3 in DNA: TGTGCCAGTAGTATGGCCCCGACAGGGCCCTATGGCTACACCTTC.